This T cell receptor (beta chain) was identified during a study of T-cell memory formation after mild COVID-19. Study as a whole: The two donors had largely donor-specific TCR clusters.

As for this clonotype: Its antigen remains unidentified.

The TCR alpha and TCR beta cDNA libraries, bearing sample barcodes and UMIs, were generated by 5'RACE using constant-segment primers. Via MiXCR, TCRdb re-called the 5' RACE reads, giving one row per CDR3 protein. The table lists 300,000 or so distinct CDR3 sequences, approximately 15% of them singletons. Study findings and constraints: Prior to infection, memory already included some responding clones, suggesting cross-reactive memory joined. Clones that contracted from day 15 to 85 had balanced CD4/CD8; later expanders were CD4+ biased.

The source is a man aged 18-30 years who had mild COVID-19 (a few samples of this study predate the infection). Cell type and time point are not known. Material for sequencing was PBMCs or a T cell subset sorted from them (not recorded which).

In DNA, the CDR3 is TGCGCCAGCAGCCGCTCAGGGGAGAATGGAGAGACCCAGTACTTC. Encoded protein: CASSRSGENGETQYF. The V and J genes are TRBV5-1 and TRBJ2-5; TRBD1 is a possible D gene (6 bases). Germline V gene sequence: CDR1 SGHRS, CDR2 YFSETQ. The CDR3 length is 15 residues. The V end was cut by 4 bases, the J end by 4 bases, with 17 bases between.